The 14 T cell receptor beta chains below come from one sample, sequenced in a study of blood T cells in healthy people across ages. Then a second PCR, running about 6 to 12 cycles, was carried out with a sample-barcoded 5' primer and a J-beta primer mix. TCRdb redid the calling of the 5' RACE reads with MiXCR, one entry per CDR3 protein. The sample holds 1.5 million to 2 million distinct CDR3 sequences, roughly 30% seen once. The sample consisted of blood. These receptors were collected from a woman in her thirties in good health.

This clonotype was counted between two and nine times. This rearrangement joins TRBV4-1 to TRBJ1-5; 8 bases line up with TRBD1. V shed 4 bases, J shed 7 bases, and the junction held 12 bases outside the gene matches. Germline V lookup: CDR1 MGHRA, CDR2 YSYEKL. The CDR3 length is 16 residues. Here the CDR3 DNA reads TGCGCCAGCAGCCCCGACCCCAGGGGGCGAGGGCAGCCCCAGCATTTT. It yields the protein CASSPDPRGRGQPQHF.

For this clonotype: One junction end disagrees with the germline gene, perhaps due to a read error. The chain couples TRBV29-1 to TRBJ2-6; 9 bases are a match to TRBD2. This CDR3 has 19 amino acids. The V gene's germline CDR1 is SQVTM and CDR2 ANQGSEA. CDR3 bases: TGCAGCGTTTCCCCGGATGGAGCGGGAGGTGACTCTGGGGCCAACGTCCGGACTTTC. It codes for CSVSPDGAGGDSGANVRTF.

The gene calls are TRBV12-5 and TRBJ2-4; 8 bases agree with TRBD2. V lost 5 bases and J lost 13; bases outside the gene matches: 13. Germline CDR1 and CDR2: LGHNT and FRNRAP. The CDR3 consists of 14 residues. The CDR3 spells CASGQTGGVIGQYF. Written as DNA, the CDR3 is TGTGCTAGTGGTCAAACGGGGGGGGTGATCGGGCAGTACTTC.

This clonotype has only a few counts. This chain connects TRBV6-6 to TRBJ2-1, with 7 bases identical to TRBD1. Germline V gives CDR1 MNHNY, CDR2 SVGAGI (reference sequence). The V and J ends lost 0 bases and 9 bases, in that order; junction bases with no gene match: 5. The CDR3 is 14 residues long. CDR3 nucleotide sequence: TGTGCCAGCAGTTACTCGAAGGGGGCGGTTGAGCAGTTCTTC. Translated: CASSYSKGAVEQFF.

The DNA for the CDR3 is TGCAGTGCTAACGAAGGGGGCGAGGGCACAGATACGCAGTATTTT. Its translation: CSANEGGEGTDTQYF. The chain recombines TRBV20-1 with TRBJ2-3; 7 positions match TRBD1. Germline CDR1 reads DFQATT; CDR2 reads SNEGSKA (reference sequence). V trimming: 4 bases; J trimming: 1 base; junction bases outside the gene matches: 8. The CDR3 extends over 15 amino acids.

As concerns this clonotype: This may be a read error, as it is one base from a much larger clone. The chain joins TRBV12-3 or TRBV12-4 to TRBJ2-1, with D perhaps TRBD2 (7 bases). V was trimmed by 4 bases and J by 6 bases, leaving 19 bases between them. CDR3 size: 16 residues. The CDR3 coding sequence is TGTGCCAGCAGTTATTCCGGGGGGCTCTTCTTCAATGAGCAGTTCTTC. This encodes CASSYSGGLFFNEQFF.

The chain employs TRBV10-1 and TRBJ1-1, with unresolved D. CDR1 WNHNN and CDR2 SYGVQD come from the germline V gene (reference sequence). Deletions cut 2 bases from V and 4 bases from J, with 8 bases between. This CDR3 comprises 13 residues. The CDR3 coding sequence is TGCGCCAGCAGTGAGCAGAGATCCACTGAAGCTTTCTTT. Translated, it gives CASSEQRSTEAFF.

There are a few counts of this clonotype. The chain uses TRBV5-1 and TRBJ2-7, with D maybe TRBD2 (5 bases). Germline V lookup: CDR1 SGHRS, CDR2 YFSETQ. The CDR3 loop spans 15 amino acids. V dropped 0 bases and J dropped 3 bases, with 13 bases sitting between them. The CDR3 DNA follows: TGCGCCAGCAGCTTGGAAGAGGGTATGAGCTACGAGCAGTACTTC. This encodes CASSLEEGMSYEQYF.

Comment on this clonotype: The CDR3 carries no conserved terminal phenylalanine or tryptophan, so it likely arises from a read error. J is TRBJ2-5 and V is TRBV6-2 or TRBV6-3; the match to TRBD1 covers 10 bases. The DNA end favors TRBJ2-7, so the J call may be wrong. The V gene's germline CDR1 is MNHEY and CDR2 SVGEGT. CDR3 size: 14 residues. The CDR3 spells CASSYRDRGYEQYL. The CDR3 DNA sequence: TGTGCCAGCAGTTACCGGGACAGGGGATACGAGCAGTACTTA.

Remarks on this clonotype: A much larger clone sits a single nucleotide away, making a read error possible. The V call is TRBV29-1, the J call TRBJ2-1, with TRBD2 matching 12 bases. Per germline, CDR1 SQVTM and CDR2 ANQGSEA. CDR3 length equals 12 residues. This CDR3 is CGVETSGSSQFF. CDR3 in DNA: TGCGGCGTCGAGACTAGCGGGAGTTCACAGTTCTTC.

In DNA form, the CDR3 reads TGCAGTGCTAGAGATGGCCGGGACAGGGGGCGCACTCAGCCCCAGCATTTT. Its translation is CSARDGRDRGRTQPQHF. This rearrangement joins TRBV20-1 to TRBJ1-5, with 12 nucleotides matching TRBD1. The CDR3 totals 17 residues. Germline CDR1 DFQATT, CDR2 SNEGSKA (reference sequence). The trim removed 0 bases at V and 6 bases at J, leaving 9 bases unmatched.

The chain is built from TRBV19 and TRBJ2-7; weak D call: TRBD1 (6 bases). CDR1 is LNHDA and CDR2 is SQIVND in the germline V gene (reference sequence). V lost 1 base, J lost 7 bases, and 20 bases lay in between. The CDR3 totals 16 residues. This CDR3 is CASSIALRGAFQEQYF. CDR3 in DNA: TGTGCCAGTAGTATAGCCCTCAGGGGCGCTTTCCAGGAGCAGTACTTC.

The chain uses TRBV11-2 and TRBJ2-5; TRBD2 aligns across 10 bases. The V gene's germline CDR1 is SGHAT and CDR2 FQNNGV. The CDR3 extends over 16 amino acids. Losses at the gene ends were 5 bases for V and 0 bases for J; bases not matched to a gene: 6. DNA for the CDR3: TGTGCCAGCAGCGGGCCGGGACTAGCGCACCAAGAGACCCAGTACTTC. Protein product: CASSGPGLAHQETQYF.

For this clonotype: One end of the junction is discordant with germline, which a read error may explain. The chain carries TRBV4-3 and TRBJ2-5, with D perhaps matching TRBD1 (5 bases). From germline, CDR1 is LGHNA and CDR2 YSLEER. The CDR3 consists of 16 residues. CDR3 DNA: TGCGCCAGCGGCCAAGATTGGGCCAGGGCCGGGGAGACCCAGTACTTC. This codes for CASGQDWARAGETQYF.